These 27 T cell receptor beta chains originate from one sample sequenced in a study of T cells in Graves' hyperthyroidism and ophthalmopathy (dated by TCRdb to the late 2010s). The library relied on multiplex PCR. Reads for this sample came from an Illumina HiSeq 2000. The TCR beta CDR3 regions were amplified from RNA transcripts. For the first round of RT-PCR on the TCR CDR3, the HTBI primer set was used together with the Qiagen OneStep RT-PCR kit. The public reads were reprocessed in TCRdb via fastp at Q25 and MiXCR, keeping in-frame beta chains. For every CDR3 protein sequence, its rows merge into one entry that carries the most common genes and DNA. In this sample the table shows 500,000 to 600,000 distinct CDR3 sequences, about 45% of which occur a single time. The ten largest clones represent 15% to 20% of the sample. Sequencing used peripheral blood or thyroid tissue (not recorded which). These receptors all come from an adult woman with Graves' disease, either hyperthyroidism or ophthalmopathy (not recorded which).

Only a few counts were recorded for this clonotype. The chain combines TRBV28 with TRBJ1-2; D unresolved. V lost 6 bases and J 4 bases, leaving 15 bases between the germline ends. The V gene's germline CDR1 is MDHEN and CDR2 SYDVKM. The CDR3 spans 14 residues. The CDR3 sequence is CASRLWELGYGYTF. CDR3 coding DNA: TGTGCCAGCAGGCTATGGGAACTAGGCTATGGCTACACCTTC.

This sequence joins TRBV2 and TRBJ2-5, with 7 bases matching TRBD2. CDR1 is SNHLY, CDR2 FYNNEI, per germline. The CDR3 runs to 15 residues. J gave up 2 bases and V 3 bases, and 6 bases lay outside the gene matches. This chain's CDR3 is CASSEVAGDQETQYF. CDR3 DNA sequence: TGTGCCAGCAGTGAGGTGGCGGGAGATCAAGAGACCCAGTACTTC.

This clonotype came up many times. The gene calls are TRBV29-1 and TRBJ2-5; 13 bases line up with TRBD2. The CDR3 consists of 16 residues. Losses at the gene ends were 3 bases for V and 13 bases for J; bases not matched to a gene: 17. Per germline, CDR1 SQVTM and CDR2 ANQGSEA. The CDR3 is CSVDPLGTSGTPSLYF. The CDR3 DNA reads as TGCAGCGTTGACCCCCTGGGGACTAGCGGGACCCCCTCTCTGTACTTC.

As for this clonotype: This sequence may be a read error, since a much larger clone differs from it by one base. This rearrangement joins TRBV9 to TRBJ1-2; no firm D call. The V end lost 4 bases, the J end lost 4 bases, and 11 bases lay between the germline ends. This CDR3 spans 13 amino acids. Germline CDR1 SGDLS, CDR2 YYNGEE. CDR3 sequence reads: CASSSSASYGYTF. Here the CDR3 DNA reads TGTGCCAGCAGCAGCTCAGCGAGCTATGGCTACACCTTC.

This clonotype was picked up a small number of times. J is TRBJ1-4 and V is TRBV2, with D tentatively TRBD1 (6 bases). Trimming shortened V by 4 bases and J by 8 bases, and 14 bases separated the two germline ends. Germline V gene data show CDR1 as SNHLY and CDR2 as FYNNEI. This CDR3 spans 14 amino acids. DNA for the CDR3: TGTGCCAGCAGTGTTTCCAGGGGTGGGGAAAAACTGTTTTTT. Translating it yields CASSVSRGGEKLFF.

The rearrangement joins TRBV20-1 to TRBJ1-6; D may be TRBD1 (5 bases). The CDR3 has 13 amino acids. The germline CDR1 and CDR2 sequences are DFQATT and SNEGSKA (reference sequence). V was trimmed by 6 bases and J by 3 bases, leaving 9 bases between them. The CDR3 coding sequence is TGCAGTGCACGACAGAGCTATAATTCACCCCTCCACTTT. This encodes CSARQSYNSPLHF.

This clonotype was seen ten or more times. The chain has TRBV7-8 and TRBJ2-7, with D tentatively TRBD2 (5 bases). Germline V gene data show CDR1 as SGHVS and CDR2 as FQNEAQ. Trimming stripped 0 bases from V and 2 bases from J, with 14 bases between. The CDR3 covers 16 residues. For the CDR3, the DNA is TGTGCCAGCAGCTTAGCTCCCGGGAACGTCCCCTACGAGCAGTACTTC. Amino acid sequence: CASSLAPGNVPYEQYF.

This clonotype came up many times. J is TRBJ2-7 and V is TRBV2; 9 nucleotides agree with TRBD2. The J segment lost 12 bases and the V segment lost 8 bases, leaving 5 bases of the junction unmatched. The CDR3 is made up of 10 amino acids. Looked up from germline, CDR1 is SNHLY and CDR2 is FYNNEI. This CDR3 is CASGREGLYF. CDR3 DNA sequence: TGTGCCAGCGGGCGGGAGGGGCTGTACTTC.

V is TRBV2 and J is TRBJ1-5, with a tentative D call TRBD1 (6 bases). V was shortened by 5 bases and J by 8 bases, with 19 bases between the two germline ends. The germline V gene encodes CDR1 SNHLY and CDR2 FYNNEI. The length of the CDR3 is 15 residues. The CDR3 here is CASSTRDIRMEPQHF. CDR3 coding DNA: TGTGCCAGCAGTACACGGGACATCCGTATGGAGCCCCAGCATTTT.

This clonotype was picked up many times. The chain has TRBV5-8 and TRBJ1-1; TRBD1 matches at 9 bases. The CDR3 spans 13 residues. The V gene end was trimmed by 10 bases and the J gene end by 0 bases; junction bases not matched to a gene: 4. Germline CDR1 and CDR2: SGHTS and YDEGEE. The CDR3 nucleotides are TGTGCCTTCGACAGGGGGATGAACACTGAAGCTTTCTTT. Protein sequence: CAFDRGMNTEAFF.

This clonotype occurred many times. The gene calls are TRBV6-1 and TRBJ1-5, with no clear D. V lost 3 bases, J lost 5 bases, and 5 bases lay in between. Germline V gives CDR1 MNHNS, CDR2 SASEGT. This CDR3 contains 12 residues. The CDR3 reads CASSELHQPQHF. CDR3 nucleotides: TGTGCCAGCAGTGAGTTACATCAGCCCCAGCATTTT.

The chain is built from TRBV10-3 and TRBJ2-7; D remains unclear. The CDR3 is 15 residues long. Trimming left V 3 bases short and J 0 bases short, with 12 bases between. The germline V gene has CDR1 ENHRY and CDR2 SYGVKD. CDR3 amino acids: CAISEGSANSYEQYF. In DNA form, the CDR3 reads TGTGCCATCAGTGAAGGTTCAGCCAACTCCTACGAGCAGTACTTC.

The table lists this clonotype with a count of one. It may be a read error: a sequence one base away is much more abundant. The chain recombines TRBV2 with TRBJ1-4; 9 nucleotides agree with TRBD1. CDR1 is SNHLY and CDR2 is FYNNEI in the germline V gene. CDR3 size: 15 residues. For the CDR3, the DNA is TGTGCCAGCAGACCCTCGGGACAGGGAGAGGAAAAACTGGTTTTT. Translation gives CASRPSGQGEEKLVF.

This clonotype came up many times. The rearrangement uses TRBV14 and TRBJ2-7; possibly TRBD2 for D (6 bases). The ends were cut back, 0 bases at V and 3 bases at J, with 12 bases in the middle. The CDR3 sequence is 15 residues long. Looked up from germline, CDR1 is SGHDN and CDR2 is FVKESK. The CDR3 loop reads CASSQDTSKGYEQYF. The CDR3 DNA sequence: TGTGCCAGCAGCCAAGACACTAGCAAAGGCTACGAGCAGTACTTC.

The chain has TRBV7-2 and TRBJ1-2; no clear D. The CDR3 sequence is 13 residues long. Deletions cut 6 bases from V and 5 bases from J, with 13 bases between. The germline gives CDR1 SGHTA, CDR2 FQGNSA. The CDR3 is CASSFAERYGYTF. As DNA, the CDR3 is TGTGCCAGCAGTTTCGCGGAGCGTTATGGCTACACCTTC.

V is TRBV2 and J is TRBJ2-6; TRBD1 might be the D (7 bases). This CDR3 spans 16 amino acids. The V end lost 9 bases, the J end lost 0 bases, and 15 bases lay between the germline ends. Germline CDR1 reads SNHLY; CDR2 reads FYNNEI. CDR3 nucleotide sequence: TGTGCCAGGGGCGGGACAGACCTCTCTGGGGCCAACGTCCTGACTTTC. Translated: CARGGTDLSGANVLTF.

This clonotype was recorded at least ten times. This rearrangement joins TRBV20-1 to TRBJ2-7, with 10 bases matching TRBD2. CDR1 DFQATT and CDR2 SNEGSKA come from the germline V gene (reference sequence). Trimming removed 7 bases from V and 3 bases from J; junction bases left unmatched: 9. This CDR3 has 14 amino acids. As DNA, the CDR3 is TGCAGTGGCCAGCTAGCGGGAGATTTCTACGAGCAGTACTTC. It codes for CSGQLAGDFYEQYF.

This clonotype appeared many times. The chain uses TRBV7-9 and TRBJ1-1; D is undetermined. The CDR3 consists of 13 residues. From germline, CDR1 is SEHNR and CDR2 FQNEAQ (reference sequence). V gave up 2 bases and J gave up 5 bases, with 9 bases separating them. CDR3 sequence (DNA): TGTGCCAGCAGCTTATTAAGTGAGACTGAAGCTTTCTTT. It specifies CASSLLSETEAFF.

The chain carries TRBV7-2 and TRBJ2-3; 7 positions agree with TRBD2. The CDR3 totals 15 residues. Germline CDR1 SGHTA, CDR2 FQGNSA. The ends lost 3 bases at V and 2 bases at J; junction bases unmatched: 5. The DNA of the CDR3 is TGTGCCAGCAGCTTGATAGCGGGCCTCACAGATACGCAGTATTTT. Translating gives CASSLIAGLTDTQYF.

This clonotype was found many times. The chain combines TRBV7-2 with TRBJ1-5, with D possibly matching TRBD1 (5 bases). Germline CDR1 is SGHTA and CDR2 is FQGNSA. CDR3 length: 14 amino acids. Trimming took off 7 bases at V and 5 bases at J, with 15 bases between the two ends. The CDR3 is CASTPSGIDQPQHF. CDR3 DNA sequence: TGTGCCAGCACGCCTTCAGGGATAGATCAGCCCCAGCATTTT.

This clonotype was seen a few times. The rearrangement joins TRBV29-1 to TRBJ1-4; 8 nucleotides line up with TRBD1. The junction had 9 bases not matched to a gene; V was cut back by 7 bases and J by 8 bases. Germline V lookup: CDR1 SQVTM, CDR2 ANQGSEA. CDR3 length equals 13 residues. The CDR3 bases are TGCAGCGCCAGACAGGGGCGGGTCGAAAAACTGTTTTTT. Residues: CSARQGRVEKLFF.

This clonotype was picked up many times. The V gene is TRBV2, the J gene TRBJ1-2, with TRBD1 as a possible D gene (6 bases). Trimming removed 8 bases at V and 10 bases at J, with 14 bases between. The CDR3 extends over 11 amino acids. Germline-derived CDR1 and CDR2 are SNHLY and FYNNEI. The CDR3 sequence is CASVSQGNYTF. In nucleotides, the CDR3 is TGTGCCAGCGTATCACAGGGTAACTACACCTTC.

The rearrangement links TRBV14 to TRBJ2-7, with 7 bases identical to TRBD1. The CDR3 length is 14 residues. With V trimmed by 1 base and J by 3 bases, 3 bases remained unmatched. Germline V gene sequence: CDR1 SGHDN, CDR2 FVKESK. DNA for the CDR3: TGTGCCAGCAGCCAAGTAGGGACAGTCTACGAGCAGTACTTC. It encodes CASSQVGTVYEQYF.

This clonotype occurred many times. The chain links TRBV7-8 to TRBJ1-2, with D possibly TRBD1 on 5 matching bases. From germline, CDR1 is SGHVS and CDR2 FQNEAQ. The CDR3 is 15 residues long. Trimming removed 1 base at V and 5 bases at J, with 14 bases between. The DNA of the CDR3 is TGTGCCAGCAGCTTAGGTCCGGGACGCAAGTATGGCTACACCTTC. It translates to CASSLGPGRKYGYTF.

The CDR3, as DNA: TGCGCCAGCAGCTCCTCCACAGACTATGGCTACACCTTC. Encoded protein: CASSSSTDYGYTF. This sequence joins TRBV10-2 and TRBJ1-2; D is uncertain. CDR1 WSHSY and CDR2 SAAADI come from the germline V gene. This CDR3 has 13 residues. Trimming took 6 bases from V and 3 from J, leaving 11 bases between them.

The chain employs TRBV13 and TRBJ1-1, with TRBD1 matching over 8 bases. The V and J ends lost 6 bases and 8 bases, in that order; junction bases with no gene match: 11. There are 14 residues in the CDR3. CDR1 is PRHDT, CDR2 FYEKMQ, per germline (reference sequence). CDR3: CASSSTGEVLEAFF. The CDR3 DNA reads TGTGCCAGCAGTTCGACAGGGGAGGTGCTGGAAGCTTTCTTT.

This clonotype was detected only a few times. V gene TRBV3-1 combines with J gene TRBJ2-5, with a tentative D call TRBD2 (5 bases). This CDR3 contains 15 residues. V lost 2 bases to trimming and J lost 11 bases, with 21 bases between them. Germline V gives CDR1 LGHDT, CDR2 YNNKEL (reference sequence). In nucleotides, the CDR3 is TGTGCCAGCAGCCAAACATTCGCAGTTACCGGGGAGCAGTACTTC. This gives the protein CASSQTFAVTGEQYF.